The sequence of this T cell receptor (beta chain) was determined in a study of blood T cells in healthy people across ages. Findings and caveats of the study: Naive T cell percentage showed a strong correlation with the diversity of TCR beta. Per million T cells, TCR beta diversity dropped about linearly as age rose. Fewer expanded clones and more diversity marked long-lived versus aged donors.

Notes on this clonotype: As yet, its antigen is unknown.

A second roughly 7 to 12 cycle PCR used barcoded and J-beta primers. Each cDNA molecule was tagged by a template-switch adaptor that had 12 random nucleotides. TCRdb redid the calling of the 5' RACE reads with MiXCR, one entry per CDR3 protein. The sample carries roughly 1,800,000 distinct CDR3 sequences, around 50% recorded once. The CDR3 is 15 residues long. Germline V lookup: CDR1 LNHDA, CDR2 SQIVND (reference sequence). Trimming removed 5 bases at V and 11 bases at J, with 22 bases between. The TCR comes from a middle-aged woman in good health. The J gene is TRBJ2-4, the V gene TRBV19; no reliable D call. Material: blood. The CDR3 sequence is CASSFLNGPLGFQYF. CDR3 nucleotides: TGTGCCAGTAGTTTCCTTAACGGGCCTCTCGGTTTTCAGTACTTC.